This TCR beta chain is drawn from a study of T-cell reconstitution after alpha-beta-depleted transplantation in children. Deletions cut 6 bases from V and 9 bases from J, with 21 bases between. CDR3 length equals 15 residues. Germline loops: CDR1 LGHNA, CDR2 YNFKEQ. Points on this clonotype: Antigen specificity is unknown.

Study-level results: Surviving thymic progenitors and recipient T cells were the source of high TCRbeta diversity at day 60 in some patients. Several hundred graft clones that had expanded were reportedly the source of alpha-beta T cells about two months after transplant. The authors attributed T-cell counts and diversity one year after transplant mostly to newly produced T cells.

Unique molecular identifiers were used to barcode this TCRbeta library. Each CDR3 protein is one row after TCRdb ran MiXCR on the PCR reads. There are 300,000 to 400,000 distinct CDR3 sequences in the sample; 20% to 30% occur only once, and around 9.9% lies in the top ten. The sequenced sample was PBMCs, mostly from graft donor cells, obtained 180 days after TCRalphabeta/CD19-depleted stem cell transplant. The clonotype comes from a male patient between 5 and 17 years old who had a stem cell transplant for acute lymphoblastic leukemia, so the T cells may come from the graft donor. The chain employs TRBV4-2 and TRBJ2-1, with D tentatively TRBD2 (5 bases). The CDR3 region is CASRLQDRDRFEQFF. The CDR3, as DNA: TGTGCCAGCAGACTCCAGGACCGGGATCGGTTTGAGCAGTTCTTC.